Shown below are 3 T cell receptor beta chains from a single sample sequenced in a study of blood T cell repertoires in COVID-19. Libraries were prepared by immunoSEQ multiplex PCR; TCRdb keeps only in-frame clonotypes and omits some of them. This sample carries about 240,000 clones, roughly 86% of them seen once, and the ten largest clones take approximately 3.5%. Sequencing used PBMCs or T cells enriched from blood (not recorded which). The receptors were sampled from a woman aged 40-49 years with acute COVID-19.

V and J are TRBV11-2 and TRBJ2-1, with 9 bases identical to TRBD2. The J segment lost 12 bases and the V segment lost 3 bases, leaving 6 bases of the junction unmatched. Germline values: CDR1 SGHAT, CDR2 FQNNGV. CDR3 length: 13 amino acids. CDR3 in DNA: TGTGCCAGCAGCTTGGGACTAGCAATTGGGCAGTTCTTC. Protein product: CASSLGLAIGQFF.

This clone was seen only once. Here the CDR3 DNA reads TGCGCCAGCCGCTGCCGTATAGCGGGAGGTACAGATACGCAGTATTTT. This codes for CASRCRIAGGTDTQYF. This chain connects TRBV5-1 to TRBJ2-3, with 10 bases aligning to TRBD2. The J segment lost 3 bases and the V segment lost 7 bases, leaving 11 bases of the junction unmatched. Germline V gene data show CDR1 as SGHRS and CDR2 as YFSETQ. The CDR3 has 16 residues.

The rearrangement uses TRBV15 and TRBJ2-1; 7 bases are a match to TRBD2. Germline loops: CDR1 LNHNV, CDR2 YYDKDF (reference sequence). After removal of 0 bases from V and 3 bases from J, the junction contained 2 bases not matched to a gene. The CDR3 length is 15 residues. CDR3 in DNA: TGTGCCACCAGCAGAGACAGCGGGAACTACAATGAGCAGTTCTTC. Amino acid sequence: CATSRDSGNYNEQFF.